This TCR beta chain was recovered during a study of blood T cell repertoires in COVID-19. Germline lookup yields CDR1 MNHNY and CDR2 SVGAGI (reference sequence). Deletions cut 2 bases from V and 8 bases from J, with 13 bases between. The CDR3 has 14 residues. TCRdb's table, derived via immunoSEQ multiplex PCR, lists solely in-frame clones and lacks some. The sample records around 310,000 clones, roughly 90% being singletons. The receptor comes from a woman in her forties or fifties with active or convalescent COVID-19. The chain employs TRBV6-6 and TRBJ2-1; tentative D call: TRBD1 (5 bases). Sequencing was performed on peripheral blood. Written as DNA, the CDR3 is TGTGCCAGCAGTTACGTTTGGGTAGGGGATGAGCAGTTCTTC. This encodes CASSYVWVGDEQFF.